Following are 22 T cell receptor beta chains from one sample sequenced in a study of vaccination and CD4 T cells after COVID-19. Oncomine TCR Beta short-read sequencing was applied to DNA from cultured CD4+ T cells. TCRdb reanalysed the PCR reads using MiXCR and keeps one entry per CDR3 protein. The repertoire includes 15,000 to 20,000 distinct CDR3 sequences, 50% to 60% of them detected once, and 8% to 10% sits in the top ten. Treatment in this sample: 10-day PBMC culture with coronavirus spike peptide pools or control peptides (ViraFEST assay). Antigens of these TCRs are unknown. Sequencing input: CD4+ T cells from blood, cultured in vitro. The receptors here all came from a human donor who had recovered from COVID-19.

This clonotype was recorded a few times. Compared with germline, one end of the junction differs, possibly owing to a read error. The chain is built from TRBV6-5 and TRBJ2-1, with 9 bases identical to TRBD1. This CDR3 contains 11 residues. CDR1 and CDR2 (germline): MNHEY, SVGAGI. CDR3 residues: CASRYRDRVDF. The CDR3 DNA follows: TGTGCCAGCAGGTACCGGGACAGGGTAGACTTC.

The rearrangement joins TRBV20-1 to TRBJ1-5; D possibly corresponds to TRBD1 (5 bases). V shed 0 bases and J shed 1 base, with 7 bases lying between them. CDR1 is DFQATT and CDR2 is SNEGSKA in the germline V gene (reference sequence). The CDR3 has 14 residues. The CDR3 sequence: CSAREGESNQPQHF. In DNA form, the CDR3 reads TGCAGTGCTAGAGAAGGGGAGAGCAATCAGCCCCAGCATTTT.

V and J are TRBV6-1 and TRBJ1-6; 7 bases are a match to TRBD1. This CDR3 has 14 amino acids. V shed 6 bases and J 7 bases; nucleotides not matched to a gene: 6. Germline V gene data show CDR1 as MNHNS and CDR2 as SASEGT. The CDR3 DNA sequence: TGTGCCAGCAGGATTTGGGACAGAAATTCACCCCTCCACTTT. Its translation is CASRIWDRNSPLHF.

The CDR3 DNA reads TGTGCCAGCAGTCCGGGACACTCCTCTGGGGCCAACGTCCTGACTTTC. This encodes CASSPGHSSGANVLTF. The genes are TRBV12-3 or TRBV12-4 and TRBJ2-6; D perhaps matches TRBD1 (6 bases). Trimming took 5 bases from V and 0 from J, leaving 11 bases between them. This CDR3 comprises 16 residues.

This sequence joins TRBV20-1 and TRBJ1-5; D remains unclear. CDR3 length: 14 amino acids. Trimming removed 4 bases from V and 0 bases from J, with 10 bases in between. Per germline, CDR1 DFQATT and CDR2 SNEGSKA (reference sequence). The DNA of the CDR3 is TGCAGTGCTAAGGGCGACCATAGCAATCAGCCCCAGCATTTT. Protein product: CSAKGDHSNQPQHF.

This sequence joins TRBV28 and TRBJ2-7, with TRBD2 identical over 7 bases. Germline CDR1 is MDHEN and CDR2 is SYDVKM. The CDR3 is made up of 14 amino acids. V lost 6 bases to trimming and J lost 4 bases; unmatched junction nucleotides: 9. CDR3 amino acids: CASSPGGAGYEQYF. The CDR3, as DNA: TGTGCCAGCAGCCCCGGGGGAGCGGGGTACGAGCAGTACTTC. Using reference TRBV28 and TRBJ2-7 for the parts outside the CDR3, the full variable domain is DVKVTQSSRYLVKRTGEKVFLECVQDMDHENMFWYRQDPGLGLRLIYFSYDVKMKEKGDIPEGYSVSREKKERFSLILESASTNQTSMYLCASSPGGAGYEQYFGPGTRLTVT.

This chain's CDR3 is CATSDLLGYGYTF. CDR3 nucleotides: TGTGCCACCAGTGATTTACTGGGCTATGGCTACACCTTC. This sequence joins TRBV24-1 and TRBJ1-2; D unclear. V lost 1 base, J lost 4 bases, and 6 bases lay in between. Germline lookup yields CDR1 KGHDR and CDR2 SFDVKD. CDR3 length: 13 residues.

This clonotype came up once. The chain is built from TRBV6-1 and TRBJ2-7; 7 bases are shared with TRBD1. Trimming removed 5 bases from V and 7 bases from J; junction bases left unmatched: 14. The length of the CDR3 is 15 residues. Per the germline V gene, CDR1 is MNHNS and CDR2 is SASEGT. CDR3 region: CASSHLGQERMEQYF. The CDR3 DNA follows: TGTGCCAGCAGTCACCTCGGACAGGAAAGGATGGAGCAGTACTTC.

This chain joins TRBV7-2 and TRBJ2-2; no firm D call. The CDR3 contains 15 residues. Germline lookup yields CDR1 SGHTA and CDR2 FQGNSA. V lost 1 base and J 4 bases, leaving 10 bases between the germline ends. DNA for the CDR3: TGTGCCAGCAGCTTAGGAGACCCCTTCACCGGGGAGCTGTTTTTT. As protein: CASSLGDPFTGELFF.

The genes are TRBV24-1 and TRBJ2-7; TRBD2 agrees at 10 bases. Germline lookup yields CDR1 KGHDR and CDR2 SFDVKD. J lost 0 bases, V lost 4 bases, and 8 bases had no gene match. This CDR3 contains 17 residues. The CDR3 loop is CATSEGAGTSDSYEQYF. The DNA for the CDR3 is TGTGCCACCAGTGAGGGGGCCGGGACTAGCGACTCCTACGAGCAGTACTTC.

The V call is TRBV6-1, the J call TRBJ2-7, with D maybe TRBD2 (6 bases). CDR3 size: 14 residues. The germline V gene has CDR1 MNHNS and CDR2 SASEGT. Trimming removed 1 base at V and 2 bases at J, with 9 bases between. CDR3 in amino acids: CASSEVEGPYEQYF. The CDR3, as DNA: TGTGCCAGCAGTGAAGTGGAGGGCCCCTACGAGCAGTACTTC.

This clonotype was detected only a few times. The chain employs TRBV21-1 and TRBJ1-6; the listed D gene, TRBD1, was not tested against the DNA. TRBV21-1 is reported as a pseudogene. This CDR3 region has 15 residues. Here the CDR3 reads CASTPLGQTNSPLHF. The DNA of the CDR3 is TGTGCCAGCACCCCTCTTGGACAGACTAATTCACCCCTCCACTTT.

The chain uses TRBV7-9 and TRBJ1-2; TRBD1 aligns across 9 bases. The CDR3 totals 14 residues. Germline loops: CDR1 SEHNR, CDR2 FQNEAQ (reference sequence). Trimming at V came to 5 bases and at J to 4 bases, leaving 5 bases not matched to a gene. The CDR3 DNA is TGTGCCAGCAGCGACTCGACAGGGGGCTATGGCTACACCTTC. Residues: CASSDSTGGYGYTF.

This clonotype has a handful of counts. This chain uses TRBV27 with TRBJ1-5, with 7 bases matching TRBD1. This CDR3 contains 14 residues. Germline CDR1 and CDR2: MNHEY and SMNVEV (reference sequence). Losses at the gene ends were 6 bases for V and 3 bases for J; bases not matched to a gene: 5. This chain's CDR3 is CASRKQGTNQPQHF. CDR3 bases: TGTGCCAGCAGAAAACAGGGGACCAATCAGCCCCAGCATTTT.

This rearrangement joins TRBV9 to TRBJ2-1; TRBD2 matches at 8 bases. The germline V gene encodes CDR1 SGDLS and CDR2 YYNGEE. This CDR3 is 17 amino acids long. Trimming removed 3 bases from V and 5 bases from J; junction bases left unmatched: 13. CDR3 residues: CASSGILGGLEDNEQFF. The CDR3 nucleotides are TGTGCCAGCAGCGGAATCCTAGGGGGACTAGAAGACAATGAGCAGTTCTTC.

This clonotype was seen a few times. This chain joins TRBV7-9 and TRBJ1-2; the match to TRBD1 covers 9 bases. The length of the CDR3 is 16 residues. Looked up from germline, CDR1 is SEHNR and CDR2 is FQNEAQ (reference sequence). V lost 5 bases and J lost 3; bases outside the gene matches: 10. CDR3 residues: CASSQASGQGHYGYTF. The CDR3 DNA reads TGTGCCAGCAGCCAAGCGTCGGGACAGGGCCACTATGGCTACACCTTC.

Notes on this clonotype: Because it lacks the conserved phenylalanine or tryptophan at the end, this CDR3 is likely a read error. The chain recombines TRBV7-9 with TRBJ2-7; D remains ambiguous. Trimming left V 1 base short and J 9 bases short, with 28 bases between. Germline V gives CDR1 SEHNR, CDR2 FQNEAQ (reference sequence). This CDR3 comprises 18 residues. The CDR3 DNA reads as TGTGCCAGCAGCTTAGGGGATGCGACGGATGATCCCCACGGGTGGCAGTACCTC. Protein product: CASSLGDATDDPHGWQYL.

This chain connects TRBV5-3 to TRBJ1-2, with D uncertain. TRBV5-3 is annotated as an ORF whose role is uncertain. V was pared by 8 bases and J by 7 bases, with 27 bases between. The CDR3 is 16 amino acids. The CDR3 DNA follows: TGTGCCAGCTCTATAGGCAGCTGGAGGGTTTTGGGTGGCTACACCTTC. The encoded protein is CASSIGSWRVLGGYTF.

This clonotype has only a few counts. The genes are TRBV6-1 and TRBJ1-1; 7 bases match TRBD1. The junction had 7 bases not matched to a gene; V was cut back by 9 bases and J by 0 bases. This CDR3 region has 14 residues. Germline V gene lookup returns CDR1 MNHNS and CDR2 SASEGT. The CDR3 DNA sequence: TGTGCCAGTATTAGACAGGGATTGAACACTGAAGCTTTCTTT. This codes for CASIRQGLNTEAFF.

The chain couples TRBV5-1 to TRBJ2-7; maybe TRBD1 (5 bases). The germline V gene encodes CDR1 SGHRS and CDR2 YFSETQ. Trimming pared 3 bases from V and 2 bases from J, leaving 9 bases between. This CDR3 has 13 amino acids. CDR3 loop: CASSSQGTYEQYF. The CDR3 nucleotides are TGCGCCAGCAGCTCTCAGGGTACCTACGAGCAGTACTTC.

CDR3 residues: CASRTVDRVHGYTF. Here the CDR3 DNA reads TGCGCCAGCAGGACCGTGGACAGGGTTCATGGCTACACCTTC. The chain employs TRBV10-2 and TRBJ1-2; 8 bases line up with TRBD1. Germline trimming cut 6 bases from V and 6 bases from J; bases unmatched to any gene: 9. The CDR3 runs to 14 residues. Germline assignment: CDR1 WSHSY and CDR2 SAAADI.

The sample holds a few counts of this clonotype. Here the CDR3 DNA reads TGTGCCTGGACTCTCGGACTAGCTAGCACAGATACGCAGTATTTT. It encodes CAWTLGLASTDTQYF. V is TRBV30 and J is TRBJ2-3; 8 nucleotides line up with TRBD2. The V gene end was trimmed by 4 bases and the J gene end by 0 bases; junction bases not matched to a gene: 6. Germline V gene data show CDR1 as GTSNPN and CDR2 as SVGIG (reference sequence). The CDR3 is made up of 15 amino acids.